These T cell receptor beta chains were read from a single sample in a study of molecular identifiers for immune sequencing clone quantification. Each CDR3 protein is one row after TCRdb ran MiXCR on the PCR reads. The table lists approximately 100,000 distinct CDR3 sequences, roughly a third of them singletons. Sequenced material: naive CD8+ T cells from blood, with Jurkat cell RNA spiked in. The source of these receptors is a human donor in good health. Some libraries in this study had Jurkat cell RNA spiked in. The CDR3 runs from the conserved cysteine through the conserved F or W. The size entry is marked missing in some rows and otherwise reads once, few, many or a size class.

CDR3 length,J gene,V gene,clone size,CDR3 protein
13,TRBJ2-3,TRBV7-9,many,CASRTVLTDTQYF
16,TRBJ2-5,TRBV13,few,CASSLGRAGVEETQYF
14,TRBJ2-7,TRBV20-1,.,CSATRTSVNYEQYF
14,TRBJ2-2,TRBV2,.,CASSELWNTGELFF
14,TRBJ2-5,TRBV12-3/TRBV12-4,few,CASSPLSSRETQYF
17,TRBJ2-3,TRBV4-3,.,CASSQQPTAEGTDTQYF
13,TRBJ2-7,TRBV3-1,.,CASSLAGAYEQYF
15,TRBJ1-1,TRBV27,few,CASSLYATRNTEAFF
17,TRBJ2-1,TRBV6-2/TRBV6-3,few,CASSYGALDPTYNEQFF
17,TRBJ2-5,TRBV12-3/TRBV12-4,few,CASSLALLREYQETQYF